This T cell receptor (beta chain) emerged from a study of long-term antiretroviral therapy in people with HIV. Overall study findings and caveats: Across all time points, the repertoire was dominated by clones that expanded before ART.

Assay version v3.0 of immunoSEQ was used, and it was run at survey level. Some clones are missing from TCRdb's copy, which holds only in-frame ones; the method was immunoSEQ multiplex PCR. Here the sample spans 20,000 or so clones, under 90% being singletons. This clone was counted a few times. Antigen unknown. The sequencing used unsorted PBMCs, collected 1.9 years after starting antiretroviral therapy. The TCR comes from a woman between 45 and 65 years old with HIV.

CDR3 amino acids: CASRDYRVGLEPQHF. Here the CDR3 DNA reads TGTGCCAGCAGGGACTACAGGGTCGGATTGGAGCCCCAGCATTTT. This sequence joins TRBV2 and TRBJ1-5, with a tentative D call TRBD1 (6 bases). This CDR3 spans 15 amino acids. CDR1 and CDR2 (germline): SNHLY, FYNNEI. V was shortened by 6 bases and J by 8 bases, with 20 bases between the two germline ends.